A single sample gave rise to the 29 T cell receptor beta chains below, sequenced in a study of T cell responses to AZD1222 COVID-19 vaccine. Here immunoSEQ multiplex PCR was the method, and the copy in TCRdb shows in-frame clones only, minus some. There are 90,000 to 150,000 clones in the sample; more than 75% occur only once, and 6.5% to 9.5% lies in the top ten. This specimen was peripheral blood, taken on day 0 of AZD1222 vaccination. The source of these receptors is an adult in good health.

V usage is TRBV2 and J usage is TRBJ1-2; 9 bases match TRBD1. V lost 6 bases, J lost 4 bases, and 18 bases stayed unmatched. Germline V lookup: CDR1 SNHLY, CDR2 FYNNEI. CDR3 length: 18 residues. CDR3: CASSGGGQGEGSPYGYTF. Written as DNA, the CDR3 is TGTGCCAGCAGCGGTGGGGGACAGGGCGAGGGCTCGCCCTATGGCTACACCTTC.

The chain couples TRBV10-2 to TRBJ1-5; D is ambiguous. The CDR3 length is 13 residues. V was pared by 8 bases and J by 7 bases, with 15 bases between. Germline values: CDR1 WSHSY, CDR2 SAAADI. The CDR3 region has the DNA TGCGCCAGCGTCGAGACGGACGGGCAGCCCCAGCATTTT. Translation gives CASVETDGQPQHF.

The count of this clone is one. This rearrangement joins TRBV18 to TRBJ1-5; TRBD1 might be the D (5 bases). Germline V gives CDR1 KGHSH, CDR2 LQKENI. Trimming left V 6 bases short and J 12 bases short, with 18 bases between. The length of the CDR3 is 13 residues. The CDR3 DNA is TGTGCCAGCTCCGAAAAGGACGGGCAGGGCCAGCATTTT. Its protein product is CASSEKDGQGQHF.

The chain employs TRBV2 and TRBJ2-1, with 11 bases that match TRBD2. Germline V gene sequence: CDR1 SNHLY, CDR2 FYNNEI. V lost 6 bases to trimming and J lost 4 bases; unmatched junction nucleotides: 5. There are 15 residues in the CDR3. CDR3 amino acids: CASRILAGVYNEQFF. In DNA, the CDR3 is TGTGCCAGCAGGATACTAGCGGGGGTTTACAATGAGCAGTTCTTC.

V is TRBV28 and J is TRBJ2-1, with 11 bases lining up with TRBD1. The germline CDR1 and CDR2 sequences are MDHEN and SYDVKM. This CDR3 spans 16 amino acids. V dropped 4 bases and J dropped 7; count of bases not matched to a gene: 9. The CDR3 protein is CASSSLFGTGGNEQFF. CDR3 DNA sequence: TGTGCCAGCAGTTCCCTCTTTGGGACAGGGGGTAATGAGCAGTTCTTC.

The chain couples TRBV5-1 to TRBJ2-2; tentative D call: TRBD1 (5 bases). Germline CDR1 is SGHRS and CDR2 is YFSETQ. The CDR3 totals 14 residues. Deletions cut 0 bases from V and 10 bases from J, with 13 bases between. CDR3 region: CASSLEGQGQELFF. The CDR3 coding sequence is TGCGCCAGCAGCTTGGAGGGCCAGGGTCAGGAGCTGTTTTTT.

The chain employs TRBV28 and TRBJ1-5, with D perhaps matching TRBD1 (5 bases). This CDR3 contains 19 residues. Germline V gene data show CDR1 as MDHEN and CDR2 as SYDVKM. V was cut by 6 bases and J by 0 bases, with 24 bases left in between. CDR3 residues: CASSPGAGFQRFSNQPQHF. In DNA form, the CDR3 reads TGTGCCAGCAGCCCCGGGGCAGGGTTCCAAAGATTTAGCAATCAGCCCCAGCATTTT.

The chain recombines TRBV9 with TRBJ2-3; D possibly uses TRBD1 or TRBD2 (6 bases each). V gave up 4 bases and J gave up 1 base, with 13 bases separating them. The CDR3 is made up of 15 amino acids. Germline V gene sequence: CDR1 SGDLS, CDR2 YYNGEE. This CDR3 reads CASSRTGARTDTQYF. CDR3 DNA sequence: TGTGCCAGCAGCAGAACGGGGGCGCGCACAGATACGCAGTATTTT.

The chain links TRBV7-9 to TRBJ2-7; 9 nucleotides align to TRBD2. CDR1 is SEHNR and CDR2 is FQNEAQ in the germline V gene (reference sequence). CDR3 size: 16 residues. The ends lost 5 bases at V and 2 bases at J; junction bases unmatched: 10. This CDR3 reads CASSGHSLAGPYEQYF. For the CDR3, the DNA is TGTGCCAGCAGCGGCCACAGCCTAGCGGGGCCCTACGAGCAGTACTTC.

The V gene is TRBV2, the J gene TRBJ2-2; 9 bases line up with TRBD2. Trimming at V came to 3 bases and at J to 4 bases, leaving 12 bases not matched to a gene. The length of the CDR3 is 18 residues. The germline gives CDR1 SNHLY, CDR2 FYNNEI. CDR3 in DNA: TGTGCCAGCAGTGATAGGACCCTAGCGGGAAAGCCCACCGGGGAGCTGTTTTTT. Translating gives CASSDRTLAGKPTGELFF.

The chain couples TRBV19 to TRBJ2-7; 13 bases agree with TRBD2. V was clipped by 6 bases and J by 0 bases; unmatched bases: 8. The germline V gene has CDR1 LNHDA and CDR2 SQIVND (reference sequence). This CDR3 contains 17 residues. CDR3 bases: TGTGCCAGTAGGCTATCGGGGACTAGCGGGATCTCCTACGAGCAGTACTTC. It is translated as CASRLSGTSGISYEQYF.

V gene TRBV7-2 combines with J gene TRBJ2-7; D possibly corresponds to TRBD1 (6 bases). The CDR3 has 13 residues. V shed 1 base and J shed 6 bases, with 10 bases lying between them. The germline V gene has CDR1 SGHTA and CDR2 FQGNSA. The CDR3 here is CASSLGQGLEQYF. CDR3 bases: TGTGCCAGCAGCTTAGGGCAGGGGCTCGAGCAGTACTTC.

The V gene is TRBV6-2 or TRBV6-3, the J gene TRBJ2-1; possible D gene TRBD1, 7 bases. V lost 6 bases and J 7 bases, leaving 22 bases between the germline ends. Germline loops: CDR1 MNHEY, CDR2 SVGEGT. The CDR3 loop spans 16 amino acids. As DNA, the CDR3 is TGTGCCAGCAGCAACGCCGGGCAGGGGGGAGAGAATGAGCAGTTCTTC. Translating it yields CASSNAGQGGENEQFF.

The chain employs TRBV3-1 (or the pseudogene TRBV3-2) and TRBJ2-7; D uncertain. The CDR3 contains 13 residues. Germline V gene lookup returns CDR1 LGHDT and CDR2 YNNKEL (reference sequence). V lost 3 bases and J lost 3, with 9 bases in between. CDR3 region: CASSQGPNYEQYF. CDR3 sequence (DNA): TGTGCCAGCAGCCAGGGCCCCAACTACGAGCAGTACTTC.

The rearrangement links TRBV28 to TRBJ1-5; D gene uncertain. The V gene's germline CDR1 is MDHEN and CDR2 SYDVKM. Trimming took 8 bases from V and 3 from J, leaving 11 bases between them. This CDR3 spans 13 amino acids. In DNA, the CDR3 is TGTGCCAGCGAGACACTGCTCAATCAGCCCCAGCATTTT. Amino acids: CASETLLNQPQHF.

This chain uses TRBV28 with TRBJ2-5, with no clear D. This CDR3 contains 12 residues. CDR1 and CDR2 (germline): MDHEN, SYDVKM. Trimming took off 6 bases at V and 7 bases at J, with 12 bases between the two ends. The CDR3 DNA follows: TGTGCCAGCAGGGGTCCCATGGGGACCCAGTACTTC. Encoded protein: CASRGPMGTQYF.

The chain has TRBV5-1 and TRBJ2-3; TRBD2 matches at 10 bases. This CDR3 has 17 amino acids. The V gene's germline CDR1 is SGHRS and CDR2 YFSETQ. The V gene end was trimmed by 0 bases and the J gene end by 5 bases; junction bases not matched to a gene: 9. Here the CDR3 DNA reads TGCGCCAGCAGCTTGGGGTCTAGCGGGAGAAAAGGAGATACGCAGTATTTT. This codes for CASSLGSSGRKGDTQYF.

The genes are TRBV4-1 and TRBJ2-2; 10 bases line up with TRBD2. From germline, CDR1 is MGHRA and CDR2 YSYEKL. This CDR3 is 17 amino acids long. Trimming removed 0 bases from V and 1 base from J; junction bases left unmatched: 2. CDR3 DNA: TGCGCCAGCAGCCAAGAAACTAGCGGGGTGAACACCGGGGAGCTGTTTTTT. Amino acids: CASSQETSGVNTGELFF.

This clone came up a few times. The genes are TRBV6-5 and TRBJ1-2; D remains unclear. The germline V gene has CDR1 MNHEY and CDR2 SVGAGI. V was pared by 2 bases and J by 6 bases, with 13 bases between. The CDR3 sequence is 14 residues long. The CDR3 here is CASSYGDKRNGYTF. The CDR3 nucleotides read TGTGCCAGCAGTTACGGTGACAAGCGTAATGGCTACACCTTC.

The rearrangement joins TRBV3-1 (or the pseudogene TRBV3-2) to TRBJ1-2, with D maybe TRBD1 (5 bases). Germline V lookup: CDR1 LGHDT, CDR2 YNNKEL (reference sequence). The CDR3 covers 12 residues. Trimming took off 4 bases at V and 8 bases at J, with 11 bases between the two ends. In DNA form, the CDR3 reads TGTGCCAGCAGCCGGGGGTCATTGGGCTACACCTTC. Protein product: CASSRGSLGYTF.

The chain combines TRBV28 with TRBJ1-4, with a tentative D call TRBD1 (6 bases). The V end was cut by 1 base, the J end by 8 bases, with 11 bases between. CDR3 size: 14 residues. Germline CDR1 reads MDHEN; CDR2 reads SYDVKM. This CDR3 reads CASSLSGAGEKLFF. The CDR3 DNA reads TGTGCCAGCAGTTTATCGGGGGCTGGGGAAAAACTGTTTTTT.

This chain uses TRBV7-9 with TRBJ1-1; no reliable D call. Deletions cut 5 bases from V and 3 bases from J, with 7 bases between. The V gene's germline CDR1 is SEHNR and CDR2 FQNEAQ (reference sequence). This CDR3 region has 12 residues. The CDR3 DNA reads TGTGCCAGCAGCCTAGAAGACACTGAAGCTTTCTTT. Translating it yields CASSLEDTEAFF.

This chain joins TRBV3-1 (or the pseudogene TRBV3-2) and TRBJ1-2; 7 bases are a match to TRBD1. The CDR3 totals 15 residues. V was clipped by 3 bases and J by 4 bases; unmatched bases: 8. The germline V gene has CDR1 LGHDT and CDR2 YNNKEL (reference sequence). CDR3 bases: TGTGCCAGCAGCCATTGGACACAGGGGATCTATGGCTACACCTTC. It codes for CASSHWTQGIYGYTF.

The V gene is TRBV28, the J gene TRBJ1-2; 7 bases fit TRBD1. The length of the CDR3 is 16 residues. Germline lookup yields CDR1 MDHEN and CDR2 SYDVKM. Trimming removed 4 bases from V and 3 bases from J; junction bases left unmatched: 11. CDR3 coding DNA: TGTGCCAGCAGTTCCTCCCAGGGGGGTCTCTACTATGGCTACACCTTC. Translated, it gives CASSSSQGGLYYGYTF.

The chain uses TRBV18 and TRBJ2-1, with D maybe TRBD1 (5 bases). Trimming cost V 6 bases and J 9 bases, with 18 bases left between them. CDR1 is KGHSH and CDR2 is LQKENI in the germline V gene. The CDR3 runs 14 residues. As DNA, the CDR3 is TGTGCCAGCTCGCCTTCACAGGTGCTGGGTGAGCAGTTCTTC. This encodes CASSPSQVLGEQFF. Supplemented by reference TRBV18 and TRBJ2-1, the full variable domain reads NAGVMQNPRHLVRRRGQEARLRCSPMKGHSHVYWYRQLPEEGLKFMVYLQKENIIDESGMPKERFSAEFPKEGPSILRIQQVVRGDSAAYFCASSPSQVLGEQFFGPGTRLTVL.

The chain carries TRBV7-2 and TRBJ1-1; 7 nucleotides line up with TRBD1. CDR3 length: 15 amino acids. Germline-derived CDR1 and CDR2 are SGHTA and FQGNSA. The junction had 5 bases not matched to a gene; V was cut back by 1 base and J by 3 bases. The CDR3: CASSLEGAGYTEAFF. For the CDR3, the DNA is TGTGCCAGCAGCTTAGAGGGGGCGGGCTACACTGAAGCTTTCTTT. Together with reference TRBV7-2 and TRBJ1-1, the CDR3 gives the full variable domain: GAGVSQSPSNKVTEKGKDVELRCDPISGHTALYWYRQSLGQGLEFLIYFQGNSAPDKSGLPSDRFSAERTGGSVSTLTIQRTQQEDSAVYLCASSLEGAGYTEAFFGQGTRLTVV.

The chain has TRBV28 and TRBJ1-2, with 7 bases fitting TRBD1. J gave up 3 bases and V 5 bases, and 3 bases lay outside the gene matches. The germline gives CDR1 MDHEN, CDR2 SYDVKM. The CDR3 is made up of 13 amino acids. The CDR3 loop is CASSTGTDYGYTF. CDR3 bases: TGTGCCAGCAGTACGGGGACAGACTATGGCTACACCTTC.

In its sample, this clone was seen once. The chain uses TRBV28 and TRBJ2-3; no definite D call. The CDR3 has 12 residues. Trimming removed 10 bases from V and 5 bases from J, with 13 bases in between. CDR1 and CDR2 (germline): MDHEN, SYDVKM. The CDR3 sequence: CATTVSGDTQYF. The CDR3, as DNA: TGTGCCACCACCGTTTCGGGAGATACGCAGTATTTT.

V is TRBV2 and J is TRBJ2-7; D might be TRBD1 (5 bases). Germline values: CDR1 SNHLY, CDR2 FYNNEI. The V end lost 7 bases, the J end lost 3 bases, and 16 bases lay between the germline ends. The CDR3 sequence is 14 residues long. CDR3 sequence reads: CASTADSNGYEQYF. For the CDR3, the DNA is TGTGCCAGCACCGCTGACAGCAACGGCTACGAGCAGTACTTC.